Listed below are T cell receptor beta chains from one sample, sequenced in a study of metastatic and nonmetastatic thyroid tumors. TCRdb redid the clone calls on the PCR reads using MiXCR. The profile shows about 52,000 clones, roughly 15% of them singletons. Sequencing was performed on blood. The receptor set was obtained from a female donor with papillary thyroid cancer or a benign thyroid nodule (not recorded which). Some clones in this sample may be carry-over from other donors' samples. CDR3s include the opening cysteine and the closing phenylalanine or tryptophan. The order of the fields is clone size, D gene, J gene, V gene, CDR3 DNA, CDR3 protein. D genes are given only for firm matches. For some rows the clone size is stated as once, few or many, or as a class when expanded; others skip it.

.	TRBD1	TRBJ1-2	TRBV20-1	TGCAGTGCTAGTGCCACAGGGGGGGACTATGGCTACACCTTC	CSASATGGDYGYTF
few	.	TRBJ1-2	TRBV15	TGTGCCACCAGCGGTACAGGAAAAGCTAACTGTGGCTACACCTTC	CATSGTGKANCGYTF
.	.	TRBJ2-2	TRBV6-2/TRBV6-3	TGTGCCAGCAGACTAGCTGGTATGCCCGGGGAGCTGTTTTTT	CASRLAGMPGELFF
.	.	TRBJ1-5	TRBV5-8	TGTGCCAGCAGCCAAATGCGGGGGAATCAGCCCCAGCATTTT	CASSQMRGNQPQHF
many	.	TRBJ1-1	TRBV20-1	TGCAGTGCTAGAGATCGGGGGAACACTGAAGCTTTCTTT	CSARDRGNTEAFF
.	TRBD1	TRBJ2-3	TRBV13	TGTGCCAGCAGGCAGGGACAGCCTTCAGATACGCAGTATTTT	CASRQGQPSDTQYF
.	TRBD2	TRBJ2-6	TRBV6-1	TGTGCCAGCACCCGGGAGGGCTCTGTGGCCAGCGTCCTGACTTTC	CASTREGSVASVLTF
many	.	TRBJ2-1	TRBV10-1	TGCGCCAGCAGCCAGACAGAGTACAATGAGCAGTTCTTC	CASSQTEYNEQFF
many	TRBD1	TRBJ1-2	TRBV20-1	TGCAGACCGGGACAGAGTAACTATGGCTACACCTTC	CRPGQSNYGYTF
many	.	TRBJ2-1	TRBV28	TGTGCCAGCAGTTTATTGGCGTCTGAAGGGTCCTACAATGAGCAGTTCTTC	CASSLLASEGSYNEQFF
many	TRBD2	TRBJ2-7	TRBV3-1	TGTGCCAGCAGCCGGAGGCTAGCGGGAGGGGTCTACGAGCAGTACTTC	CASSRRLAGGVYEQYF
.	.	TRBJ1-1	TRBV19	TGCGCCAGTATCCCGTTTGGGGGAACCACTGAAGCTTTCTTT	CASIPFGGTTEAFF
many	.	TRBJ1-4	TRBV20-1	TGCAGTGCTAGAGATCGGACAGCCGCAACTAATGAAAAACTGTTTTTT	CSARDRTAATNEKLFF
many	.	TRBJ2-2	TRBV20-1	TGCAGTGCTAGAGCCCCTCCGTCTAACACCGGGGAGCTGTTTTTT	CSARAPPSNTGELFF
many	.	TRBJ1-4	TRBV19	TGTGCCAGTAGTACAGGGCCCGGAGGTAATGAAAAACTGTTTTTT	CASSTGPGGNEKLFF
.	TRBD1	TRBJ1-6	TRBV5-1	TGCGCCAGCGCACGAGGAGGACAGGGCTATTCACCCCTCCACTTT	CASARGGQGYSPLHF